Sequencing of this T cell receptor beta chain was carried out in a study of cytomegalovirus exposure and HLA in healthy donors. Study observations and caveats: One variant, a missense change in DCLRE1C, was linked in a later analysis to TCR beta V- and J-gene trimming. Certain indistinguishable V segments, among them TRBV6-2 and TRBV6-3, were excluded. Later findings reportedly placed an Asian-associated ancestry cluster below the roughly 660-donor mean for N-insertions. Presence/absence analyses assumed roughly uniform sequencing depth across donors.

Details on this clone: Its antigen is unidentified.

Primers for the PCR totalled 60 Vbeta and 13 Jbeta. The method was immunoSEQ multiplex PCR; TCRdb's version includes in-frame clones alone and lacks a portion of them. The sample includes 100,000 to 150,000 clones, approximately 80% of them seen just once. The V end lost 0 bases, the J end lost 6 bases, and 17 bases lay between the germline ends. The V gene's germline CDR1 is SGHNT and CDR2 YYREEE (reference sequence). The CDR3 consists of 16 residues. The sample taken for sequencing was PBMCs. The V and J genes are TRBV5-4 and TRBJ2-3, with a possible D match to TRBD1 (6 bases). This receptor was obtained from a woman aged 18-29 years in good health and CMV-seronegative. The CDR3 DNA is TGTGCCAGCAGCTTGGAGTTGCCCAGGGGACGGGATACGCAGTATTTT. Amino acid sequence: CASSLELPRGRDTQYF.